The sequence of this T cell receptor (beta chain) was determined in a study of blood T cell repertoires in COVID-19. Turning to this clone: Additional DNA sequences in this sample encode the identical CDR3.

Only in-frame clones appear in the TCRdb table, and some are missing; sequencing was by immunoSEQ multiplex PCR. Of 130,000 or so clones detected, 80% to 90% appear once; the ten largest clones hold 2% to 3%. Germline V lookup: CDR1 MGHDK, CDR2 SYGVNS. Deletions cut 4 bases from V and 3 bases from J, with 10 bases between. The length of the CDR3 is 13 residues. V and J are TRBV25-1 and TRBJ2-7, with D hard to call. This receptor was identified in a man aged 35 to 55 with acute COVID-19. Material for sequencing was PBMCs or T cells enriched from blood (not recorded which). CDR3 protein: CASSGAGFYEQYF. Written as DNA, the CDR3 is TGTGCCAGCAGTGGGGCAGGCTTCTACGAGCAGTACTTC.